This T cell receptor (beta chain) stems from a study of T cells after posttransplantation cyclophosphamide. The study, taken as a whole, reports: Tissue-infiltrating T cells from skin or gut overlapped little with blood T cells. Recipient CMV seropositivity and CMV reactivation strongly tracked TRB clonality. Donor-recipient repertoire similarity was low at 1-2 months, rising over year one.

In regard to this clone: The antigen is unknown.

Unmatched junction bases numbered 7, after V lost 3 bases and J lost 5 bases. The CDR3 has 14 amino acids. Germline values: CDR1 GTSNPN, CDR2 SVGIG (reference sequence). Measured with immunoSEQ multiplex PCR; TCRdb has only the in-frame clones, and not every one. This sample has 2,000 or so clones, with 85% to 95% found just once. Cells defined as naive were viable CD3+CD4+ or CD3+CD8+ and CCR7+CD45RA+CD45RO-CD95-CD27+CD28+. This clonotype was obtained from a woman aged 60-75 years in good health, CMV-negative, and a related stem cell transplant donor. Sequences were obtained from naive CD8+ T cells sorted from PBMCs. V and J are TRBV30 and TRBJ2-3, with 8 bases fitting TRBD2. The DNA for the CDR3 is TGTGCCTGGAGCGTCGGGGGGGCGCGAGATACGCAGTATTTT. The encoded protein is CAWSVGGARDTQYF.